This TCR beta chain was found in a study of TIL therapy for anti-PD-1-resistant metastatic lung cancer. Across the whole study: Several tumors were EGFR-mutant and two were ALK-rearranged. Tumors carried a median roughly 1.6 non-synonymous mutations per megabase.

Sequencing used immunoSEQ v3. Survey-level samples got 1.5 million to 2.5 million read pairs; deep-level samples got about 4.5-6.5 million. Sequencing used immunoSEQ multiplex PCR; TCRdb keeps in-frame clones, though not all of them. The sample has tens of thousands of clones, less than 75% seen once; the top ten hold approximately 6%. This CDR3 is 17 amino acids long. The germline V gene has CDR1 SGHDT and CDR2 YYEEEE. The germline V and J ends were trimmed by 1 base and 7 bases, with 22 bases remaining between them. This sample's time point: pre-treatment sample, taken before nivolumab and TIL therapy.

The chain joins TRBV5-6 to TRBJ2-3; D is perhaps TRBD2 (6 bases). This clonotype originated in a person aged 25 to 79 with non-small cell lung cancer. Specimen: blood, collected at baseline. DNA for the CDR3: TGTGCCAGCAGCTTGTATGGGACTCCTGAGCAACTGAATACGCAGTATTTT. Translation gives CASSLYGTPEQLNTQYF.